This record covers a single TCR beta chain. Its target is unknown. The CDR3 goes on 3 residues after the read ends, and that part is filled in from the germline J gene. Germline loops: CDR1 SGHTA, CDR2 FQGNSA. The CDR3 has 14 amino acids. V was cut by 3 bases and J by 3 bases, with 11 bases left in between. The sample comes from a study of T cell clonality in common variable immunodeficiency. Study-level findings and limits: Reportedly, TCR beta sequences from common variable immunodeficiency showed fewer deletions and N-nucleotide insertions.

Only in-frame clones appear in the TCRdb table, and some are missing; sequencing was by immunoSEQ multiplex PCR. Reported are roughly 34,000 clones, none seen only once; the ten largest carry 28%. The chain is built from TRBV7-2 and TRBJ1-1, with a possible D match to TRBD1 (5 bases). Sequences were obtained from peripheral blood mononuclear cells. This TCR was recovered from a human donor with common variable immunodeficiency. The covered CDR3 bases are TGTGCCAGCAGCTTTCAGGGTTCGGACACTGAA. Protein product: CASSFQGSDTE. The full-length CDR3 reads as CASSFQGSDTEAFF. Complete variable domain (other parts from reference TRBV7-2 and TRBJ1-1): GAGVSQSPSNKVTEKGKDVELRCDPISGHTALYWYRQSLGQGLEFLIYFQGNSAPDKSGLPSDRFSAERTGGSVSTLTIQRTQQEDSAVYLCASSFQGSDTEAFFGQGTRLTVV.